Reported below is one T cell receptor (beta chain). In the source study's methods: Amplifying reference gene primers gave estimates of nucleated cell counts. Using immunoSEQ multiplex PCR, the repertoire was profiled, and TCRdb retains in-frame clones only, with some absent. From that table come the V and J calls and clone size; the DNA was used to work out D and trimming. In the table there are a few hundred thousand clones, 88% of which are singletons. Trimming left V 6 bases short and J 3 bases short, with 13 bases between. The germline gives CDR1 SEHNR, CDR2 FQNEAQ (reference sequence). The CDR3 consists of 14 residues. This specimen comes from a study of blood T cell repertoires in COVID-19. Overall study context: Nucleic acid was either cDNA or gDNA, and it came from T cells, B-cell-depleted T cells, or PBMCs.

The rearrangement links TRBV7-9 to TRBJ2-3; D is possibly TRBD2 (5 bases). The sequence derives from a woman aged 18-30 years who had recovered from COVID-19. The source material was PBMCs or T cells enriched from blood (not recorded which). CDR3: CASRIATGTDTQYF. The CDR3 coding sequence is TGTGCCAGCAGGATAGCGACCGGGACAGATACGCAGTATTTT.